The source of this T cell receptor beta chain is a study of blood T cell repertoires in COVID-19. Whole-study context: Donors in the United States, Italy and Spain gave samples during acute or convalescent COVID-19. PBMCs, B-cell-depleted T cells, or T cells were the source of the cDNA or gDNA that made up the material.

V was cut by 3 bases and J by 2 bases, with 8 bases left in between. CDR3 size: 14 residues. CDR1 is MNHEY and CDR2 is SVGEGT in the germline V gene. In the original workflow: Amplification of reference gene primers provided the estimated nucleated cell counts. Sequencing used immunoSEQ multiplex PCR; TCRdb keeps in-frame clones, though not all of them. For V, J and clone size, that table is used; D and trimming come from the DNA. The table has 210,000 or so clones, around four fifths seen once; the top ten hold roughly 18%. The source is a woman of 80 years or more with active or convalescent COVID-19. Source material: peripheral blood. The chain recombines TRBV6-2 or TRBV6-3 with TRBJ1-3; no firm D call. CDR3 sequence reads: CASSYGGTGNTIYF. CDR3 bases: TGTGCCAGCAGTTATGGCGGGACTGGAAACACCATATATTTT.